This TCR beta chain was documented in a study of a mutant IDH1 vaccine in newly diagnosed glioma. Overall study context: Patients previously underwent radiotherapy, temozolomide, or both, and most underwent both.

As for time point: week 5, during vaccination. Doses of 300 ug of mutant IDH1 20-mer peptide were given with topical imiquimod. Sequencing used immunoSEQ multiplex PCR; TCRdb keeps in-frame clones, though not all of them. In the table there are about 26,000 clones, 70% to 85% of which are singletons. Germline V gene lookup returns CDR1 SGHVS and CDR2 FQNEAQ. The junction had 17 bases not matched to a gene; V was cut back by 5 bases and J by 0 bases. The CDR3 contains 19 residues. A remark on this clone: What it binds is not known.

The chain links TRBV7-8 to TRBJ2-7; 9 nucleotides agree with TRBD1. This TCR was recovered from a man aged 35 to 55 with glioma. Some clones in this sample may be carry-over from other donors' samples. Sequenced material: PBMCs, taken from a glioma patient whose treatment included an IDH1 peptide vaccine. CDR3 in DNA: TGTGCCAGCAGCCTCCCAAGCCGGGACAGGGCCCTAAGCTCCTACGAGCAGTACTTC. Its translation: CASSLPSRDRALSSYEQYF.